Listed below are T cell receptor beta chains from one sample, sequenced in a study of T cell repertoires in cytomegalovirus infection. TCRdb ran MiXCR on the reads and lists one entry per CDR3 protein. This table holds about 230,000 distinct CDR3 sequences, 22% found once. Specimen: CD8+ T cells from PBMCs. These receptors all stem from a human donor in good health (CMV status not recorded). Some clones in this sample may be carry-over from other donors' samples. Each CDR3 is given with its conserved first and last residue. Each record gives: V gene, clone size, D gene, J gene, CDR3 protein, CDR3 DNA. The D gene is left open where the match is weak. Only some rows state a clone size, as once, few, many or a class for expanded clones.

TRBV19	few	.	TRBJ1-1	CASSTWMNTEAFF	TGTGCCAGTTCGACTTGGATGAACACTGAAGCTTTCTTT
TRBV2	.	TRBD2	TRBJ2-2	CASSAPPGTSGATQNTGELFF	TGTGCCAGCAGTGCCCCCCCCGGGACTAGCGGGGCGACACAGAACACCGGGGAGCTGTTTTTT
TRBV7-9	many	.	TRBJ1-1	CASSSILNTEAFF	TGTGCCAGCAGCTCAATTTTGAACACTGAAGCTTTCTTT
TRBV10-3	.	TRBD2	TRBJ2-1	CAISEVAGLGKNEQFF	TGTGCCATCAGTGAGGTAGCGGGGTTGGGGAAGAATGAGCAGTTCTTC
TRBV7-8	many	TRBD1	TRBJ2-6	CASSSRTGGAGANVLTF	TGTGCCAGCAGCTCTAGGACAGGGGGCGCTGGGGCCAACGTCCTGACTTTC
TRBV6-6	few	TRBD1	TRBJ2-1	CAITLGDRVGHEQFF	TGTGCCATTACGTTAGGGGACAGGGTCGGCCATGAGCAGTTCTTC
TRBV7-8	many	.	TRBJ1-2	CASSPSPGHPNYGYTF	TGTGCCAGCAGCCCCTCCCCTGGACACCCTAACTATGGCTACACCTTC
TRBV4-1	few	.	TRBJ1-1	CASSHLAGGTEAFF	TGCGCCAGCAGCCACCTTGCAGGTGGCACTGAAGCTTTCTTT
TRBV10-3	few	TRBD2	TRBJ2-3	CAISGDSGGAGDTQYF	TGTGCCATCAGTGGAGATAGCGGGGGGGCCGGAGATACGCAGTATTTT
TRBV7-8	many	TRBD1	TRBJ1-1	CASRSTGTEAFF	TGTGCCAGCAGGTCGACAGGGACTGAAGCTTTCTTT
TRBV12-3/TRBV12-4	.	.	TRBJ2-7	CASSLTPIYEQYF	TGTGCCAGCAGTCTGACGCCTATCTACGAGCAGTACTTC
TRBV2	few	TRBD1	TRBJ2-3	CASSAGTGGTDTQYF	TGTGCCAGCAGTGCCGGGACAGGGGGCACAGATACGCAGTATTTT
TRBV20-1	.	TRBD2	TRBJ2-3	CSARDDLAGGGTDTQYF	TGCAGTGCTAGAGATGATCTAGCGGGGGGGGGAACAGATACGCAGTATTTT
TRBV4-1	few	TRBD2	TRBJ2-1	CASSPRGGLDNEQFF	TGCGCCAGCAGCCCACGGGGGGGATTGGACAATGAGCAGTTCTTC
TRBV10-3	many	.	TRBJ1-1	CAISESVAGAGTEAFF	TGTGCCATCAGTGAGTCCGTTGCGGGGGCGGGCACTGAAGCTTTCTTT
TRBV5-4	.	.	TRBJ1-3	CASSFEGFENTIYF	TGTGCCAGCAGCTTTGAGGGGTTCGAAAACACCATATATTTT
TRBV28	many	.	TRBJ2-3	CASSLRSQTTSTDTQYF	TGTGCCAGCAGTTTACGCTCACAAACTACTAGCACAGATACGCAGTATTTT
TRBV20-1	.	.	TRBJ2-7	CSPTPAHSYEQYF	TGCAGTCCTACCCCGGCCCACTCCTACGAGCAGTACTTC
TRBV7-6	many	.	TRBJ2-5	CASSLRPTQETQYF	TGTGCCAGCAGCTTAAGGCCCACGCAAGAGACCCAGTACTTC
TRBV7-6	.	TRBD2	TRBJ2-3	CASSHRTSVSTDTQYF	TGTGCCAGCAGCCATCGGACTAGCGTCTCCACAGATACGCAGTATTTT
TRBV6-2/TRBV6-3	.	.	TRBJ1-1	CASSYVPTDEAFF	TGTGCCAGCAGTTATGTCCCTACGGATGAAGCTTTCTTT
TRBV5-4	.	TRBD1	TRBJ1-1	CASSDDRGNTEAFF	TGTGCCAGCAGCGACGACAGGGGGAACACTGAAGCTTTCTTT
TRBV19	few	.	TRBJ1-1	CASSPLSSVFRTEAFF	TGTGCCAGTAGTCCCCTGTCGTCAGTTTTTAGGACTGAAGCTTTCTTT
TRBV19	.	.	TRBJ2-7	CASNDPGATEQYF	TGTGCCAGTAATGACCCCGGGGCAACCGAGCAGTACTTC
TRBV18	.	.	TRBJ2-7	CASSPPGGINEQYF	TGTGCCAGCTCACCACCCGGAGGGATCAACGAGCAGTACTTC
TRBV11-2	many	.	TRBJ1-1	CASSFGQGGEAFF	TGTGCCAGCAGCTTCGGGCAGGGAGGTGAAGCTTTCTTT
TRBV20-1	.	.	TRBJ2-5	CSARLAYQETQYF	TGCAGTGCTAGATTAGCATATCAAGAGACCCAGTACTTC
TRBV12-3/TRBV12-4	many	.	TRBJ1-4	CASSSATNEKLFF	TGTGCCAGCAGTAGTGCAACTAATGAAAAACTGTTTTTT
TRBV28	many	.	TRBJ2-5	CASSLSFIGETQYF	TGTGCCAGCAGTTTGTCGTTCATTGGAGAGACCCAGTACTTC
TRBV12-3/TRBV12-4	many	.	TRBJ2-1	CASRTGFGYNEQFF	TGTGCCAGCAGGACAGGTTTCGGGTACAATGAGCAGTTCTTC
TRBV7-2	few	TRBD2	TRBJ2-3	CASSVPGTSGGPSTDTQYF	TGTGCCAGCAGCGTACCCGGGACTAGCGGGGGACCTAGCACAGATACGCAGTATTTT
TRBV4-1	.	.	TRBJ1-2	CASSPWTNSANYGYTF	TGCGCCAGCAGCCCTTGGACCAATTCAGCTAACTATGGCTACACCTTC
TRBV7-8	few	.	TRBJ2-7	CASSPRTDSISYEQYF	TGTGCCAGCAGCCCGAGGACAGATTCAATTTCCTACGAGCAGTACTTC
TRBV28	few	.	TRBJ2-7	CASSFTRFGEQYF	TGTGCCAGCAGTTTTACTCGTTTCGGGGAGCAGTACTTC
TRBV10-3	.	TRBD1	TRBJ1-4	CATGQGNEKLFF	TGTGCCACGGGACAGGGGAATGAAAAACTGTTTTTT
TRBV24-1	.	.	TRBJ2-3	CATRGVGTDTQYF	TGTGCCACCAGAGGAGTCGGCACAGATACGCAGTATTTT
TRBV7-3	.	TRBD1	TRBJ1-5	CTSSSDRDHQPQHF	TGTACCAGCAGCTCGGACAGGGACCATCAGCCCCAGCATTTT
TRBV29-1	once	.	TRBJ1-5	CSVYHNQPQHF	TGCAGCGTCTATCATAATCAGCCCCAGCATTTT
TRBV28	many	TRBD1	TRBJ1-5	CASSPGQGSNQPQHF	TGTGCCAGCAGTCCGGGACAGGGGAGCAATCAGCCCCAGCATTTT
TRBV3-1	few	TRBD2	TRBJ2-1	CASSDVTSGGGNEQFF	TGTGCCAGCAGCGACGTGACTAGCGGGGGGGGGAATGAGCAGTTCTTC
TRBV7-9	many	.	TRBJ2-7	CASSLGGTYEQYF	TGTGCCAGCAGCTTAGGGGGGACCTACGAGCAGTACTTC
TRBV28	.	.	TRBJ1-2	CASSPGFDYGYTF	TGTGCCAGCAGCCCGGGGTTCGACTATGGCTACACCTTC
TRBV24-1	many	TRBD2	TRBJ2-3	CATSDTSGLAGGTDTQYF	TGTGCCACCAGTGATACCTCGGGACTAGCAGGGGGAACAGATACGCAGTATTTT
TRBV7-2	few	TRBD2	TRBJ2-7	CASSRTSGFYEQYF	TGTGCCAGCAGCCGGACTAGCGGTTTCTACGAGCAGTACTTC